These T cell receptor beta chains were read from a single sample in a study of OX40 agonist ivuxolimab in advanced cancers. The protocol was immunoSEQ multiplex PCR, while the TCRdb copy is restricted to in-frame clones and leaves out a portion. The sample has more than 45,000 clones, about 88% seen once. Source: CD4+ or CD8+ T cells sorted from blood, taken in a trial of the OX40 agonist ivuxolimab. These receptors all come from an adult with an advanced solid tumor such as melanoma, head and neck, liver or kidney cancer. The CDR3 runs from the conserved cysteine through the conserved F or W. The D gene is left open where the match is weak. Clone sizes are given selectively: once, few, many, or a class where the clone is expanded.

D: .
size: .
J: TRBJ2-2
V: TRBV6-1
CDR3: CASSEARDGELFF
DNA: TGTGCCAGCAGTGAAGCAAGAGACGGGGAGCTGTTTTTT

D: .
size: .
J: TRBJ2-3
V: TRBV5-1
CDR3: CASSLDLGDDTQYF
DNA: TGCGCCAGCAGCTTGGATCTAGGGGACGATACGCAGTATTTT

D: .
size: .
J: TRBJ2-1
V: TRBV2
CDR3: CASSVRGDNEQFF
DNA: TGTGCCAGCAGTGTGCGAGGGGACAATGAGCAGTTCTTC

D: .
size: once
J: TRBJ1-6
V: TRBV18
CDR3: CASSFRDGASPLHF
DNA: TGTGCCAGCTCCTTCCGGGACGGAGCTTCACCCCTCCACTTT

D: .
size: few
J: TRBJ2-7
V: TRBV5-1
CDR3: CASSLDREQYF
DNA: TGCGCCAGCAGCTTGGATCGCGAGCAGTACTTC

D: .
size: .
J: TRBJ2-7
V: TRBV28
CDR3: CASSFKYEQYF
DNA: TGTGCCAGCAGTTTTAAGTACGAGCAGTACTTC

D: .
size: .
J: TRBJ1-5
V: TRBV5-8
CDR3: CASSPGQSNQPQHF
DNA: TGTGCCAGCAGCCCTGGACAGAGCAATCAGCCCCAGCATTTT

D: .
size: .
J: TRBJ1-5
V: TRBV6-5
CDR3: CASSYSRNSNQPQHF
DNA: TGTGCCAGCAGTTACTCCAGGAATAGCAATCAGCCCCAGCATTTT

D: .
size: .
J: TRBJ1-3
V: TRBV19
CDR3: CASSKMLSSGNTIYF
DNA: TGTGCCAGTAGCAAGATGTTGAGCTCTGGAAACACCATATATTTT

D: TRBD1
size: .
J: TRBJ2-3
V: TRBV28
CDR3: CASSLPRTGPDTQYF
DNA: TGTGCCAGCAGTTTACCCCGGACAGGGCCAGATACGCAGTATTTT

D: .
size: once
J: TRBJ1-3
V: TRBV19
CDR3: CASSIVGTVGNTIYF
DNA: TGTGCCAGTAGTATAGTCGGGACCGTTGGAAACACCATATATTTT

D: .
size: .
J: TRBJ1-2
V: TRBV2
CDR3: CASSETDGYTF
DNA: TGTGCCAGCAGTGAAACTGATGGCTACACCTTC

D: TRBD1
size: .
J: TRBJ1-5
V: TRBV5-1
CDR3: CASSLETGGNQPQHF
DNA: TGCGCCAGCAGCTTGGAGACAGGGGGTAATCAGCCCCAGCATTTT

D: TRBD1
size: .
J: TRBJ1-3
V: TRBV6-1
CDR3: CASSELGQSLSGNTIYF
DNA: TGTGCCAGCAGTGAATTGGGACAGTCGCTCTCTGGAAACACCATATATTTT

D: TRBD2
size: .
J: TRBJ2-3
V: TRBV28
CDR3: CASSPILSSGSRRDTQYF
DNA: TGTGCCAGCAGCCCAATTCTCTCTAGCGGGAGCAGGAGAGATACGCAGTATTTT

D: .
size: .
J: TRBJ1-1
V: TRBV19
CDR3: CASSFSGRSNTEAFF
DNA: TGTGCCAGTAGTTTTTCAGGGAGGTCGAACACTGAAGCTTTCTTT

D: TRBD2
size: few
J: TRBJ2-1
V: TRBV7-3
CDR3: CASSLRLAGNNEQFF
DNA: TGTGCCAGCAGCTTAAGACTAGCGGGAAACAATGAGCAGTTCTTC

D: TRBD1
size: .
J: TRBJ2-5
V: TRBV7-9
CDR3: CASSPGDSKQETQYF
DNA: TGTGCCAGCAGCCCCGGGGACAGCAAACAAGAGACCCAGTACTTC

D: TRBD2
size: .
J: TRBJ2-2
V: TRBV5-1
CDR3: CASSLREGDTGELFF
DNA: TGCGCCAGCAGCTTGCGGGAGGGGGACACCGGGGAGCTGTTTTTT

D: .
size: once
J: TRBJ2-2
V: TRBV27
CDR3: CASSKGTGELFF
DNA: TGTGCCAGCAGCAAGGGAACCGGGGAGCTGTTTTTT

D: TRBD2
size: .
J: TRBJ2-5
V: TRBV2
CDR3: CASSRRTSGGETQYF
DNA: TGTGCCAGCAGTAGGAGGACTAGCGGGGGGGAGACCCAGTACTTC

D: .
size: once
J: TRBJ1-1
V: TRBV5-1
CDR3: CASSSRMNTEAFF
DNA: TGCGCCAGCAGCTCTCGGATGAACACTGAAGCTTTCTTT

D: TRBD1
size: .
J: TRBJ2-1
V: TRBV5-1
CDR3: CASGTGLGNNEQFF
DNA: TGCGCCAGCGGGACAGGGCTTGGAAACAATGAGCAGTTCTTC

D: TRBD2
size: .
J: TRBJ2-7
V: TRBV5-1
CDR3: CASSPPGLASHEQYF
DNA: TGCGCCAGCAGCCCACCGGGACTAGCGAGTCACGAGCAGTACTTC

D: TRBD1
size: .
J: TRBJ2-7
V: TRBV10-1
CDR3: CASSAEGTGSYEQYF
DNA: TGCGCCAGCAGTGCCGAGGGGACAGGCTCCTACGAGCAGTACTTC

D: TRBD2
size: few
J: TRBJ2-1
V: TRBV14
CDR3: CASAGTSFYNEQFF
DNA: TGTGCCAGCGCCGGGACTAGCTTCTACAATGAGCAGTTCTTC

D: TRBD2
size: .
J: TRBJ2-2
V: TRBV7-3
CDR3: CASSWGSGKNTGELFF
DNA: TGTGCCAGCAGCTGGGGGAGCGGGAAGAACACCGGGGAGCTGTTTTTT

D: TRBD2
size: .
J: TRBJ2-1
V: TRBV7-2
CDR3: CASSPSGGRYNEQFF
DNA: TGTGCCAGCAGCCCCAGCGGGGGGAGATACAATGAGCAGTTCTTC

D: .
size: .
J: TRBJ2-3
V: TRBV7-3
CDR3: CASSRQGGWIDTQYF
DNA: TGTGCCAGCAGCCGACAGGGAGGCTGGATAGATACGCAGTATTTT

D: .
size: .
J: TRBJ2-1
V: TRBV7-9
CDR3: CASSSLLGISYNEQFF
DNA: TGTGCCAGCAGCTCCTTACTAGGAATTTCCTACAATGAGCAGTTCTTC

D: .
size: once
J: TRBJ1-1
V: TRBV9
CDR3: CASSPHPGRGTEAFF
DNA: TGTGCCAGCAGCCCGCATCCGGGCCGGGGCACTGAAGCTTTCTTT

D: TRBD1
size: .
J: TRBJ2-5
V: TRBV7-9
CDR3: CASSPTGGALWTQYF
DNA: TGTGCCAGCAGCCCGACAGGGGGCGCGCTGTGGACCCAGTACTTC

D: .
size: .
J: TRBJ2-3
V: TRBV5-1
CDR3: CASSPGDHTDTQYF
DNA: TGCGCCAGCAGCCCAGGGGACCACACAGATACGCAGTATTTT

D: .
size: .
J: TRBJ2-1
V: TRBV9
CDR3: CASSVVGVGNEQFF
DNA: TGTGCCAGCAGCGTAGTAGGTGTCGGAAATGAGCAGTTCTTC

D: .
size: .
J: TRBJ2-7
V: TRBV7-2
CDR3: CASRPSAAYEQYF
DNA: TGTGCCAGCAGGCCTAGCGCCGCCTACGAGCAGTACTTC

D: .
size: few
J: TRBJ2-3
V: TRBV15
CDR3: CATKLYSMIGADTQYF
DNA: TGTGCCACCAAGCTATACAGCATGATAGGAGCAGATACGCAGTATTTT